This T cell receptor (beta chain) emerged from a study of T-cell reconstitution after alpha-beta-depleted transplantation in children (dated by TCRdb to about 2016). Regarding the complete study: Using TCR repertoire profiling, the study followed T-cell immune reconstitution in a quantitative way in children after TCRalphabeta/CD19-depleted allogeneic hematopoietic cell transplantation.

Overall study outcomes, separate from this receptor: The frequencies of hyperexpanded clones fell over the following months, and after one year, T-cell counts and TCRbeta diversity were mostly attributed to newly produced T cells. In some patients, the high TCRbeta diversity seen at day 60 was put down to recipient T cells and intrathymic progenitors that had survived conditioning. The apparently early alphabetaT-cell count recovery about two months after transplant was reportedly dependent on only several hundred rapidly expanded clones derived from non-depleted graft cells.

The V end gives up 5 bases and the J end 4 bases, leaving 5 bases in the junction not matched to a gene. CDR1 and CDR2 are read off the germline V gene (reference sequence) as MNHEY and SMNVEV. The CDR3 runs 15 residues from the cysteine to the phenylalanine. The read is trimmed to its CDR3 DNA, 45 bases read in frame from base 1. The library was built by means of PCR. Sequenced using an Illumina HiSeq 2500. To normalize quantification of the TCRbeta repertoire, the TCR libraries were built with molecular barcoding that relied on unique molecular identifiers. In TCRdb, the public reads were trimmed at Q25 with fastp and aligned with MiXCR, with productive beta chains retained. All rows with the same CDR3 protein become a single entry with the most common DNA and genes. In this sample the table shows around 670,000 distinct CDR3 sequences, approximately 14% of which occur a single time. 0.79% of the sample goes to the ten largest clones.

This specimen's treatment or condition label, interpreted: allogeneic hematopoietic cell transplantation with graft depleted of TCRalphabeta T cells and CD19 B cells. The transplant recipients were children given TCRalphabeta/CD19-depleted allogeneic hematopoietic cell grafts. In this sample, this clonotype turned up many times. The antigen it binds to is not known. No base-level quality is on record; no much larger clone is a single base apart. The material was PBMCs, obtained before TCRalphabeta/CD19-depleted stem cell transplant. Here the chain combines TRBV27 and TRBJ2-7, with 13 central nucleotides matching TRBD2. This sequence originates from a girl aged 2 to 10 with congenital amegakaryocytic thrombocytopenia, due to receive a stem cell transplant. The CDR3 in this case is CASSEGLAGIYEQYF. The DNA sequence is TGTGCCAGCAGTGAGGGACTAGCGGGGATATACGAGCAGTACTTC.